This TCR beta chain was recorded in a study of cytomegalovirus exposure and HLA in healthy donors. This clone was detected a few times. PCR involved 60 Vbeta and 13 Jbeta primers. Some clones are missing from TCRdb's copy, which holds only in-frame ones; the method was immunoSEQ multiplex PCR. Of 80,000 to 95,000 clones listed, 75% to 85% are singletons. The CDR3 has 15 amino acids. From germline, CDR1 is SEHNR and CDR2 FQNEAQ (reference sequence). V shed 0 bases and J shed 0 bases, with 9 bases lying between them. This receptor was taken from a woman aged 25-40 years in good health and CMV-seronegative. V usage is TRBV7-9 and J usage is TRBJ2-7; no clear D. Sequenced sample: PBMCs. Here the CDR3 reads CASSLASGRSYEQYF. The CDR3 DNA follows: TGTGCCAGCAGCTTAGCCTCAGGTCGCTCCTACGAGCAGTACTTC.